This entry lists 23 T cell receptor beta chains sequenced from one sample in a study of CD8+ T cells in alopecia areata. The authors extracted RNA and reverse transcribed it into cDNA as the sequencing template. Profiled with immunoSEQ multiplex PCR; TCRdb holds only in-frame clones, not every one. The sample carries about 200,000 clones, roughly 57% recorded once. The input for sequencing was CD4+ T cells sorted from blood, taken at week 0. Source of these receptors: a human donor with alopecia areata.

This clone was counted between two and nine times. This chain links TRBV14 with TRBJ1-3; D ambiguous. Germline CDR1 SGHDN, CDR2 FVKESK. The CDR3 sequence is 19 residues long. Trimming removed 5 bases at V and 0 bases at J, with 23 bases between. DNA of the CDR3: TGTGCCAGCAGCTCTAGACGGAGCCGACTTATCACCTCTGGAAACACCATATATTTT. It codes for CASSSRRSRLITSGNTIYF.

This clone has just a few counts. The chain recombines TRBV15 with TRBJ2-3, with 15 bases that match TRBD2. CDR3 length: 21 residues. With V trimmed by 0 bases and J by 0 bases, 10 bases remained unmatched. CDR1 and CDR2 from the germline V gene are LNHNV and YYDKDF (reference sequence). CDR3 nucleotides: TGTGCCACCAGCAGAGATAAAGGGACTAGCGGGGGGCGTACTAGCACAGATACGCAGTATTTT. Translated, it gives CATSRDKGTSGGRTSTDTQYF. The full variable domain, with the rest looked up from reference TRBV15 and TRBJ2-3, is DAMVIQNPRYQVTQFGKPVTLSCSQTLNHNVMYWYQQKSSQAPKLLFHYYDKDFNNEADTPDNFQSRRPNTSFCFLDIRSPGLGDTAMYLCATSRDKGTSGGRTSTDTQYFGPGTRLTVL.

The chain carries TRBV10-2 and TRBJ2-3, with a possible D match to TRBD2 (6 bases). Germline V gives CDR1 WSHSY, CDR2 SAAADI. The CDR3 is 15 amino acids. V was shortened by 6 bases and J by 3 bases, with 16 bases between the two germline ends. The DNA for the CDR3 is TGCGCCAGCAGAGAACGGGAGACTAGGACAGATACGCAGTATTTT. Residues: CASRERETRTDTQYF.

This clone has just one count. The chain links TRBV10-2 to TRBJ2-7; 10 bases match TRBD1. CDR1 and CDR2 from the germline V gene are WSHSY and SAAADI. V shed 6 bases and J 2 bases; nucleotides not matched to a gene: 7. There are 15 residues in the CDR3. CDR3 nucleotide sequence: TGCGCCAGCAGAGCCGGGACAGGGGTGCCCTACGAGCAGTACTTC. Its protein is CASRAGTGVPYEQYF.

The V gene is TRBV5-4, the J gene TRBJ1-2; 7 positions match TRBD1. V dropped 3 bases and J dropped 0; count of bases not matched to a gene: 8. CDR1 and CDR2 from the germline V gene are SGHNT and YYREEE (reference sequence). CDR3 length: 16 residues. The chain's CDR3 is CASSYFQGDTNYGYTF. CDR3 DNA sequence: TGTGCCAGCAGCTACTTCCAGGGGGACACTAACTATGGCTACACCTTC.

The chain is built from TRBV29-1 and TRBJ2-1, with D maybe TRBD2 (5 bases). This CDR3 has 18 residues. Germline V lookup: CDR1 SQVTM, CDR2 ANQGSEA. V lost 1 base and J lost 0, with 19 bases in between. The CDR3 here is CSVEGGRQDTSSYNEQFF. The CDR3 DNA reads as TGCAGCGTTGAAGGTGGGAGACAAGACACTAGCTCCTACAATGAGCAGTTCTTC.

This clone is a singleton in its sample. V and J are TRBV2 and TRBJ2-1, with 11 bases aligning to TRBD1. This CDR3 spans 15 amino acids. Germline loops: CDR1 SNHLY, CDR2 FYNNEI. Trimming removed 8 bases from V and 6 bases from J; junction bases left unmatched: 9. In nucleotides, the CDR3 is TGTGCCAGCGGGTCGGACAGGGGGCAAGGCAATGAGCAGTTCTTC. Its translation: CASGSDRGQGNEQFF.

V and J are TRBV6-1 and TRBJ2-7, with 7 bases that match TRBD2. This CDR3 region has 12 residues. J lost 3 bases, V lost 6 bases, and 2 bases had no gene match. The germline V gene encodes CDR1 MNHNS and CDR2 SASEGT. The CDR3 reads CASRAGHYEQYF. The CDR3 region has the DNA TGTGCCAGCAGAGCGGGGCACTACGAGCAGTACTTC.

V usage is TRBV2 and J usage is TRBJ2-7, with 10 nucleotides matching TRBD1. CDR3 length: 14 amino acids. Germline V lookup: CDR1 SNHLY, CDR2 FYNNEI. V was clipped by 6 bases and J by 3 bases; unmatched bases: 5. CDR3 sequence: CASRTGTGVYEQYF. CDR3 DNA: TGTGCCAGCAGAACCGGGACAGGGGTCTACGAGCAGTACTTC. The full variable domain, rest sourced from reference TRBV2 and TRBJ2-7, is EPEVTQTPSHQVTQMGQEVILRCVPISNHLYFYWYRQILGQKVEFLVSFYNNEISEKSEIFDDQFSVERPDGSNFTLKIRSTKLEDSAMYFCASRTGTGVYEQYFGPGTRLTVT.

This clone was picked up a small number of times. CDR3 nucleotides: TGTGCCTGGAGTCGAAGGGGAACTGAAGCTTTCTTT. The encoded protein is CAWSRRGTEAFF. The chain recombines TRBV30 with TRBJ1-1; weak D call: TRBD1 (5 bases). The length of the CDR3 is 12 residues. The germline V and J ends were trimmed by 2 bases and 5 bases, with 9 bases remaining between them. Germline lookup yields CDR1 GTSNPN and CDR2 SVGIG (reference sequence). Combining the CDR3 with reference TRBV30 and TRBJ1-1 gives the whole variable domain SQTIHQWPATLVQPVGSPLSLECTVEGTSNPNLYWYRQAAGRGLQLLFYSVGIGQISSEVPQNLSASRPQDRQFILSSKKLLLSDSGFYLCAWSRRGTEAFFGQGTRLTVV.

The chain uses TRBV7-9 and TRBJ1-1, with a possible D match to TRBD1 (5 bases). This CDR3 region has 18 residues. Trimming removed 5 bases from V and 4 bases from J, with 26 bases in between. The V gene's germline CDR1 is SEHNR and CDR2 FQNEAQ (reference sequence). The CDR3 DNA sequence: TGTGCCAGCAGCACCCTACGGGGAGGGGCCCCCTCGGGCACTGAAGCTTTCTTT. It yields the protein CASSTLRGGAPSGTEAFF. Using reference TRBV7-9 and TRBJ1-1 for the parts outside the CDR3, the full variable domain is DTGVSQNPRHKITKRGQNVTFRCDPISEHNRLYWYRQTLGQGPEFLTYFQNEAQLEKSRLLSDRFSAERPKGSFSTLEIQRTEQGDSAMYLCASSTLRGGAPSGTEAFFGQGTRLTVV.

The gene calls are TRBV30 and TRBJ1-4; 9 bases are shared with TRBD1. V lost 5 bases to trimming and J lost 6 bases; unmatched junction nucleotides: 4. Germline loops: CDR1 GTSNPN, CDR2 SVGIG (reference sequence). The CDR3 sequence is 13 residues long. CDR3 sequence reads: CAWRRDRDEKLFF. Here the CDR3 DNA reads TGTGCCTGGCGCCGGGACAGGGATGAAAAACTGTTTTTT.

The chain links TRBV7-2 to TRBJ2-3, with TRBD2 identical over 11 bases. The V segment lost 2 bases and the J segment 14 bases; nucleotides outside the gene matches: 6. The CDR3 has 13 residues. Germline CDR1 SGHTA, CDR2 FQGNSA. The CDR3 bases are TGTGCCAGCAGCTTACCTAGCGGGGGGCCCCTGTATTTT. Protein product: CASSLPSGGPLYF.

The gene calls are TRBV29-1 and TRBJ2-1, with TRBD2 matching 11 bases. The CDR3 contains 13 residues. The trim removed 7 bases at V and 2 bases at J, leaving 1 base unmatched. Germline CDR1 and CDR2: SQVTM and ANQGSEA. CDR3 region: CSAGLAAYNEQFF. The CDR3, as DNA: TGCAGCGCGGGACTAGCGGCCTACAATGAGCAGTTCTTC.

The rearrangement links TRBV5-6 to TRBJ2-2; D is ambiguous. V was trimmed by 0 bases and J by 3 bases, leaving 9 bases between them. CDR3 size: 15 residues. Germline V CDR1 and CDR2: SGHDT, YYEEEE. CDR3 DNA sequence: TGTGCCAGCAGCTTGGGAGACTGGGACACCGGGGAGCTGTTTTTT. Protein sequence: CASSLGDWDTGELFF.

In nucleotides, the CDR3 is TGTGCCATCAGGCTGACAGGGGATGCGCTTTATGGCTACACCTTC. Translated: CAIRLTGDALYGYTF. The J gene is TRBJ1-2, the V gene TRBV10-3, with 8 bases aligning to TRBD1. From germline, CDR1 is ENHRY and CDR2 SYGVKD. V lost 6 bases and J lost 5; bases outside the gene matches: 11. This CDR3 contains 15 residues.

The chain has TRBV2 and TRBJ2-7; D not certain. Germline V gene lookup returns CDR1 SNHLY and CDR2 FYNNEI. The CDR3 consists of 14 residues. V was clipped by 7 bases and J by 0 bases, with 13 bases between them. The CDR3 nucleotides read TGTGCCAGCATGAAGGCTGGTAGCTCCTACGAGCAGTACTTC. Its translation: CASMKAGSSYEQYF.

The chain uses TRBV15 and TRBJ1-6, with D perhaps TRBD1 (6 bases). The CDR3 is made up of 14 amino acids. Germline V CDR1 and CDR2: LNHNV, YYDKDF (reference sequence). V was trimmed by 1 base and J by 5 bases, leaving 6 bases between them. The CDR3 region has the DNA TGTGCCACCAGCAGAGGGACAGATAATTCACCCCTCCACTTT. This gives the protein CATSRGTDNSPLHF.

This chain connects TRBV5-1 to TRBJ2-7; TRBD1 matches 9 bases. J was trimmed by 0 bases and V by 4 bases; bases with no gene match: 8. The CDR3 is made up of 16 amino acids. CDR1 is SGHRS and CDR2 is YFSETQ in the germline V gene. The CDR3 spells CASSLSPGQGSYEQYF. CDR3 DNA: TGCGCCAGCAGCCTTTCCCCGGGACAGGGCTCCTACGAGCAGTACTTC.

CDR3 in DNA: TGCGCCAGCAGCCGAAACGGGGGGTCGGGAGGCAACTATGGCTACACCTTC. It codes for CASSRNGGSGGNYGYTF. The chain uses TRBV4-1 and TRBJ1-2; TRBD1 is a possible D gene (5 bases). The CDR3 covers 17 residues. Per the germline V gene, CDR1 is MGHRA and CDR2 is YSYEKL. Trimming shortened V by 4 bases and J by 2 bases, and 20 bases separated the two germline ends.

J is TRBJ2-7 and V is TRBV27, with 8 bases matching TRBD1. This CDR3 is built from 16 residues. Germline loops: CDR1 MNHEY, CDR2 SMNVEV (reference sequence). V shed 2 bases and J 2 bases; nucleotides not matched to a gene: 8. DNA of the CDR3: TGTGCCAGCAGTTTAAAGGGCAGGGGGCTTGCCTACGAGCAGTACTTC. Translation gives CASSLKGRGLAYEQYF.

Concerning this clone itself: Other DNA sequences of this sample code for an identical CDR3. The V call is TRBV18, the J call TRBJ2-3, with 9 bases that match TRBD2. Losses at the gene ends were 1 base for V and 2 bases for J; bases not matched to a gene: 1. The CDR3 has 15 amino acids. CDR1 and CDR2 (germline): KGHSH, LQKENI. The CDR3 nucleotides read TGTGCCAGCTCACCACGGGGACTAGCCACAGATACGCAGTATTTT. Translation gives CASSPRGLATDTQYF.

The gene calls are TRBV2 and TRBJ1-1; tentatively, D is TRBD1 (6 bases). The CDR3 has 13 residues. CDR1 and CDR2 from the germline V gene are SNHLY and FYNNEI. Trimming left V 5 bases short and J 8 bases short, with 15 bases between. CDR3 loop: CASSRYEDREAFF. For the CDR3, the DNA is TGTGCCAGCAGTCGATACGAGGACAGAGAAGCTTTCTTT.